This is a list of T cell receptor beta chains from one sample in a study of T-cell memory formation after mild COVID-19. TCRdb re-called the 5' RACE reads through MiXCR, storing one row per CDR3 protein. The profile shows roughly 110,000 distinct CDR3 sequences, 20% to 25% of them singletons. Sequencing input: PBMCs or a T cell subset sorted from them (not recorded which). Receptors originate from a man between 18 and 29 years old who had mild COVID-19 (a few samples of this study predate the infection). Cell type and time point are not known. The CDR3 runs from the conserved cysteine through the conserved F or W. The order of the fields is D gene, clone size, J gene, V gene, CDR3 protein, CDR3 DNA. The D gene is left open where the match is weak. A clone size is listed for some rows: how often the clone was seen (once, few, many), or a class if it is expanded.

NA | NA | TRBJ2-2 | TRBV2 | CASSPGWESGELFF | TGTGCCAGCAGCCCTGGATGGGAGTCCGGGGAGCTGTTTTTT
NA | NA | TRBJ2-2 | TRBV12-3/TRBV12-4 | CASSPGTATGELFF | TGTGCCAGCAGTCCCGGGACTGCTACCGGGGAGCTGTTTTTT
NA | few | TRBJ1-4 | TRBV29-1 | CSVRTPATNEKLFF | TGCAGCGTTAGGACCCCTGCAACTAATGAAAAACTGTTTTTT
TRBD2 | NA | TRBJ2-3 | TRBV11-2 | CASSSQRGRGDTQYF | TGTGCCAGCAGCTCCCAGCGGGGGCGGGGAGATACGCAGTATTTT
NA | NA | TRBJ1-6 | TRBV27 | CASSILGGSYNSPLHF | TGTGCCAGCAGTATATTAGGGGGCTCCTATAATTCACCCCTCCACTTT
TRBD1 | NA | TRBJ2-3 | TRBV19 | CASQDRGSTDTQYF | TGTGCCAGCCAGGACAGGGGAAGCACAGATACGCAGTATTTT
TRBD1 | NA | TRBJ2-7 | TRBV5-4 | CASSLGAGTGGVEQYF | TGTGCCAGCAGCTTGGGGGCCGGGACAGGGGGCGTCGAGCAGTACTTC
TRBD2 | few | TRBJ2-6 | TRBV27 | CASSWGGTLSGANVLTF | TGTGCCAGCAGTTGGGGGGGGACCCTCTCTGGGGCCAACGTCCTGACTTTC
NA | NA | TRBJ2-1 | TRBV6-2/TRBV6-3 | CASSFHNEQFF | TGTGCCAGCAGCTTCCACAATGAGCAGTTCTTC
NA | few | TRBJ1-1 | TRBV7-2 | CASGVDSNTEAFF | TGTGCCAGCGGAGTCGATTCGAACACTGAAGCTTTCTTT
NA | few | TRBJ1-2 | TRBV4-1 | CASSQEGGYNYGSNYGYTF | TGCGCCAGCAGCCAAGAAGGGGGATATAATTATGGCAGCAACTATGGCTACACCTTC
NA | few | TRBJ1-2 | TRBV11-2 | CASTLGGPNYGYTF | TGTGCCAGCACCCTCGGGGGTCCGAACTATGGCTACACCTTC
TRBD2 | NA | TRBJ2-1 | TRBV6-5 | CASSYGTSGGYNEQFF | TGTGCCAGCAGTTACGGGACTAGCGGGGGGTACAATGAGCAGTTCTTC
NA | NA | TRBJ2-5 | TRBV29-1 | CSVEEGRGEQETQYF | TGCAGCGTTGAAGAAGGGCGGGGCGAACAAGAGACCCAGTACTTC
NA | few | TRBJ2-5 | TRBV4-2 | CASSQEDGSLQETQYF | TGTGCCAGCAGCCAGGAGGATGGGAGCCTCCAAGAGACCCAGTACTTC
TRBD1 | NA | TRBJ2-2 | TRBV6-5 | CASSYRGQGFAGELFF | TGTGCCAGCAGTTACCGCGGACAGGGGTTCGCCGGGGAGCTGTTTTTT
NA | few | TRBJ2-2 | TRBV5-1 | CASSLSGRGPGELFF | TGCGCCAGCAGCTTGTCCGGGCGGGGTCCCGGGGAGCTGTTTTTT
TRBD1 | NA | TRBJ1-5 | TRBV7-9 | CASSFDRVNQPQHF | TGTGCCAGCAGTTTCGACAGGGTGAATCAGCCCCAGCATTTT
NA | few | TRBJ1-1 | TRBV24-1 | CATSDLENTEAFF | TGTGCCACCAGTGATTTGGAGAACACTGAAGCTTTCTTT
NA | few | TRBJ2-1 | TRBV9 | CASSVARFRSYNEQFF | TGTGCCAGCAGCGTAGCAAGGTTTCGATCCTACAATGAGCAGTTCTTC
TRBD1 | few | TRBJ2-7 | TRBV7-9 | CASSSVIGTGSYEQYF | TGTGCCAGCAGCTCTGTGATCGGGACAGGTTCCTACGAGCAGTACTTC
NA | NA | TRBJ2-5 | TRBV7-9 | CASSSPTGSRETQYF | TGTGCCAGCAGCTCACCAACAGGGTCCCGGGAGACCCAGTACTTC
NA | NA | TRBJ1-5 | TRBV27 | CASSPGADGNQPQHF | TGTGCCTCGAGTCCCGGAGCGGATGGCAATCAGCCCCAGCATTTT
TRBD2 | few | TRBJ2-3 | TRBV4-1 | CASSHRTSGATDTQYF | TGCGCCAGCAGCCATCGGACTAGCGGGGCCACAGATACGCAGTATTTT
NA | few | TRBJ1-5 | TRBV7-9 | CASSSGPQPQHF | TGTGCCAGCAGCTCCGGGCCCCAGCCCCAGCATTTT